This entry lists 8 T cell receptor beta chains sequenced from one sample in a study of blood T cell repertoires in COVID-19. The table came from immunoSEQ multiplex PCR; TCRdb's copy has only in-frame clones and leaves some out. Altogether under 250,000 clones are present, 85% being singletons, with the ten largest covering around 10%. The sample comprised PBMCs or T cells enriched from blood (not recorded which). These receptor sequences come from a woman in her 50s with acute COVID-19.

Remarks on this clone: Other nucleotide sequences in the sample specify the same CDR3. For the CDR3, the DNA is TGTGCCAGCAGCTCGCAGGGAGGGAACTATGGCTACACCTTC. Its protein product is CASSSQGGNYGYTF. The chain uses TRBV5-4 and TRBJ1-2; possibly TRBD1 for D (5 bases). The CDR3 spans 14 residues. Per germline, CDR1 SGHNT and CDR2 YYREEE (reference sequence). Trimming removed 3 bases at V and 2 bases at J, with 11 bases between.

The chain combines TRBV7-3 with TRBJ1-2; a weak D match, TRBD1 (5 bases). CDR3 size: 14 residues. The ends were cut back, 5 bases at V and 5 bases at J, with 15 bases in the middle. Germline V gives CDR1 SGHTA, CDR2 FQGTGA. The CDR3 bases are TGTGCCAGCAGCCCCGTCCCGGGGGATTATGGCTACACCTTC. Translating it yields CASSPVPGDYGYTF.

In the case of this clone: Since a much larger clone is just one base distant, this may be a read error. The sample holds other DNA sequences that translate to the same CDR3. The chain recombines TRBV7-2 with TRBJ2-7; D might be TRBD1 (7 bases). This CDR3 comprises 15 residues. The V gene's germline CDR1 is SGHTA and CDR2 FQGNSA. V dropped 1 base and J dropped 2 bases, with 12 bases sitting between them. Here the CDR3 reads CASSLVAGGTYEQYF. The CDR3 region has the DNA TGTGCCAGCAGCTTAGTGGCAGGGGGGACCTACGAGCAGTACTTC.

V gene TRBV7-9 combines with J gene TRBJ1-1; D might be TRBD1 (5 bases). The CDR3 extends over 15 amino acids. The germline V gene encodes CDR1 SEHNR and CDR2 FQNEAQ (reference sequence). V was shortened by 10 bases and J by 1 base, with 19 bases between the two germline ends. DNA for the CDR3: TGTGCCACCCCAGGATCGGGCAGGGAGAACACTGAAGCTTTCTTT. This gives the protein CATPGSGRENTEAFF.

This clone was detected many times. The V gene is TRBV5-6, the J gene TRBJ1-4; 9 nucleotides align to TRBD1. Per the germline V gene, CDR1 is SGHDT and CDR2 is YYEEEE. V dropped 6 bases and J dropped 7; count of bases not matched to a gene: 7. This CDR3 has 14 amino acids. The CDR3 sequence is CASNTGQGSEKLFF. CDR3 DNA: TGTGCCAGCAACACGGGACAGGGTAGTGAAAAACTGTTTTTT.

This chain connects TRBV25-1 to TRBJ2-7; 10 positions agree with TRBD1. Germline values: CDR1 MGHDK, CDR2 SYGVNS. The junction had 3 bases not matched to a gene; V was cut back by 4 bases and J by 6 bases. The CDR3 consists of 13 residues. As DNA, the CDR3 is TGTGCCAGCAGTGGGGGACAGGGGCGCGAGCAGTACTTC. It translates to CASSGGQGREQYF.

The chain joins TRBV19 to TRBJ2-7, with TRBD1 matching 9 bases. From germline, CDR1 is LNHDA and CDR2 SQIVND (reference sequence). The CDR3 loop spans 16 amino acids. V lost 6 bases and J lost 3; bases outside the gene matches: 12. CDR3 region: CASSDGGGTGNYEQYF. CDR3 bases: TGTGCCAGTAGCGATGGAGGGGGGACAGGGAACTACGAGCAGTACTTC.

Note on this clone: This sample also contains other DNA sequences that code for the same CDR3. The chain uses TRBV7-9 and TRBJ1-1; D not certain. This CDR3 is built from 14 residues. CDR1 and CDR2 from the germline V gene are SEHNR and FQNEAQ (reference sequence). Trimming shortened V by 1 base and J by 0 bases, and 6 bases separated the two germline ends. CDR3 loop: CASSLGHVNTEAFF. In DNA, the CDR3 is TGTGCCAGCAGCTTAGGACATGTGAACACTGAAGCTTTCTTT.